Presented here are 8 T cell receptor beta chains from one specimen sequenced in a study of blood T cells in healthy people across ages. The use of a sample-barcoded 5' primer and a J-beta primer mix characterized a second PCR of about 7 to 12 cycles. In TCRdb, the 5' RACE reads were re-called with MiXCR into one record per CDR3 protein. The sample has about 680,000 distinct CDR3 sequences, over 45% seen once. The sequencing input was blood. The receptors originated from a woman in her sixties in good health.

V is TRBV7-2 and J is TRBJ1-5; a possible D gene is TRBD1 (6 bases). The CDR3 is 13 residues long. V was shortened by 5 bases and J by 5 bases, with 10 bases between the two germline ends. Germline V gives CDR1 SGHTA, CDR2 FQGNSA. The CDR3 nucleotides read TGTGCCAGCAGCCTAGGACAGTATCAGCCCCAGCATTTT. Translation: CASSLGQYQPQHF.

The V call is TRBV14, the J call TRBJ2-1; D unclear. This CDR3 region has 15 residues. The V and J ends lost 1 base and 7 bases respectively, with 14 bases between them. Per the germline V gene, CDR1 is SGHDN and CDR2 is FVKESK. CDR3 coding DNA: TGTGCCAGCAGCCAAGGTCGGGCGCGGAAAAATGAGCAGTTCTTC. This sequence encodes CASSQGRARKNEQFF.

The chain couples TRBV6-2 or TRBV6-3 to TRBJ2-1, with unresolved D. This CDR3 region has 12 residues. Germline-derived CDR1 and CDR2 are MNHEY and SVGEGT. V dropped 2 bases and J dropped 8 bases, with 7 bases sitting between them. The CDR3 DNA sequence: TGTGCCAGCAGTTACGGGGTGGATGAGCAGTTCTTC. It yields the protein CASSYGVDEQFF.

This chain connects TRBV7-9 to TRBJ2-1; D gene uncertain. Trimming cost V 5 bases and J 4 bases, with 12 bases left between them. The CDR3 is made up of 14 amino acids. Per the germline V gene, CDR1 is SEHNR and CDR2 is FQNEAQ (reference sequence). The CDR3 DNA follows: TGTGCCAGCAGCCTTTACAAACATTACAATGAGCAGTTCTTC. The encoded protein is CASSLYKHYNEQFF.

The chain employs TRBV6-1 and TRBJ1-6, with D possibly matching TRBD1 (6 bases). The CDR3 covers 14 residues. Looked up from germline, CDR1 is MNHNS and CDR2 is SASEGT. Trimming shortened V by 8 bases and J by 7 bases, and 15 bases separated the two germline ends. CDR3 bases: TGTGCCAGCCTCCCCGGGGGCCGCAATTCACCCCTCCACTTT. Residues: CASLPGGRNSPLHF.

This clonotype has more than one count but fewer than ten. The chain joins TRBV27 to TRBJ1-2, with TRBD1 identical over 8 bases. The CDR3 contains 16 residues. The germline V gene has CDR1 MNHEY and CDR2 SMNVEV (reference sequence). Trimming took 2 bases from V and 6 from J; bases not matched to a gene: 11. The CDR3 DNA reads TGTGCCAGCAGTTTAGTGGGCAGGGGGCGAAGAAATGGCTACACCTTC. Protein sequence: CASSLVGRGRRNGYTF.

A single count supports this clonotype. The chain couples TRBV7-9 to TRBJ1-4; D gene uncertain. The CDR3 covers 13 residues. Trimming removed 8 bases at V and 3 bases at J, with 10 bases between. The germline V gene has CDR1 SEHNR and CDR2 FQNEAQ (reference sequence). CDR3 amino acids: CASGYPANEKLFF. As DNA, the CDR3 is TGTGCCAGCGGCTATCCTGCTAATGAAAAACTGTTTTTT.

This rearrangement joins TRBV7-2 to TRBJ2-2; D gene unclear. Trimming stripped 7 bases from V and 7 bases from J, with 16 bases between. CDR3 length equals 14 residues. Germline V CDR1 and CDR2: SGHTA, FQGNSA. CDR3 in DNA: TGTGCCAGCAACGTAAACCCGGTTTACGGGGAGCTGTTTTTT. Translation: CASNVNPVYGELFF.